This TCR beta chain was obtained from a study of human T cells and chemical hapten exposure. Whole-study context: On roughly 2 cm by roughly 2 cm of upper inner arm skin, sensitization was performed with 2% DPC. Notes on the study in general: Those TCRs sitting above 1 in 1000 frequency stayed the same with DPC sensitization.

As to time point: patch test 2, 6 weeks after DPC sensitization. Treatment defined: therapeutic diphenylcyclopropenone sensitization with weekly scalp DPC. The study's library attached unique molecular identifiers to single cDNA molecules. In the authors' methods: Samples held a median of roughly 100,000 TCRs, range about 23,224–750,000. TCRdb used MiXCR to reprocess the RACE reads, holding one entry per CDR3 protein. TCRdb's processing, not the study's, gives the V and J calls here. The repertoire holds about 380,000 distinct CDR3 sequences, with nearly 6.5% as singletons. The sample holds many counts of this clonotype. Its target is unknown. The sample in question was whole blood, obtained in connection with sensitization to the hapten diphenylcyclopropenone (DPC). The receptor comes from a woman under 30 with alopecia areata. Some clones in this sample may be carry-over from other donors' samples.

CDR3 DNA sequence: TGCAGTGCAGCCCTGACTAGCGGGGGGCCGGGAGATACGCAGTATTTT. Encoded protein: CSAALTSGGPGDTQYF. The chain couples TRBV20-1 to TRBJ2-3, with 13 bases identical to TRBD2. The CDR3 contains 16 residues. J was trimmed by 5 bases and V by 6 bases; bases with no gene match: 11. CDR1 and CDR2 (germline): DFQATT, SNEGSKA (reference sequence).